Listed here are 18 T cell receptor beta chains from one sample, sequenced in a study of blood T cell repertoires in COVID-19. The data were produced by immunoSEQ multiplex PCR, yet TCRdb's version contains in-frame clones alone and is incomplete. Of fewer than 65,000 clones listed, 80% to 90% are singletons. The sequenced material came from peripheral blood. These receptor sequences come from a man aged 55-75 years with acute or convalescent COVID-19.

This chain joins TRBV5-4 and TRBJ2-5; a possible D gene is TRBD2 (6 bases). Germline lookup yields CDR1 SGHNT and CDR2 YYREEE (reference sequence). This CDR3 is built from 13 residues. The germline V and J ends were trimmed by 0 bases and 5 bases, with 8 bases remaining between them. CDR3 nucleotide sequence: TGTGCCAGCAGCTTGGGGGCGGGGGAGACCCAGTACTTC. This translates into CASSLGAGETQYF.

This sequence joins TRBV5-6 and TRBJ2-4; TRBD1 matches 8 bases. The CDR3 contains 14 residues. V lost 3 bases and J lost 9; bases outside the gene matches: 8. Germline CDR1 reads SGHDT; CDR2 reads YYEEEE. CDR3 region: CASSWDRSWRIQYF. Written as DNA, the CDR3 is TGTGCCAGCAGCTGGGACAGGTCTTGGCGCATTCAGTACTTC.

Only one count was recorded for this clone. The genes are TRBV5-8 and TRBJ1-6, with 8 bases aligning to TRBD1. Germline CDR1 reads SGHTS; CDR2 reads YDEGEE. Germline trimming cut 4 bases from V and 9 bases from J; bases unmatched to any gene: 3. CDR3 length equals 13 residues. CDR3: CASSGQGSSPLHF. CDR3 nucleotide sequence: TGTGCCAGCAGCGGACAGGGTAGTTCACCCCTCCACTTT.

V usage is TRBV5-8 and J usage is TRBJ2-5, with D possibly being TRBD2 (5 bases). Germline CDR1 SGHTS, CDR2 YDEGEE. The CDR3 is 15 amino acids. Between the trimmed V and J ends, which lost 1 base and 4 bases, there was a span of 14 bases. The CDR3 here is CASSLRTARGETQYF. In DNA form, the CDR3 reads TGTGCCAGCAGCTTGAGAACAGCTCGGGGAGAGACCCAGTACTTC.

V is TRBV5-5 and J is TRBJ1-1; 10 nucleotides match TRBD1. This CDR3 comprises 14 residues. Germline V lookup: CDR1 SGHKS, CDR2 YYEKEE (reference sequence). Trimming removed 4 bases from V and 4 bases from J; junction bases left unmatched: 4. DNA of the CDR3: TGTGCCAGCAGCCTGGGACAGGGGTTCACTGAAGCTTTCTTT. This codes for CASSLGQGFTEAFF.

The rearrangement joins TRBV4-1 to TRBJ2-5, with 12 bases identical to TRBD2. Trimming removed 3 bases from V and 2 bases from J; junction bases left unmatched: 10. This CDR3 comprises 18 residues. Germline assignment: CDR1 MGHRA and CDR2 YSYEKL. The CDR3 spells CASSHPSGGANRQETQYF. The DNA of the CDR3 is TGCGCCAGCAGCCATCCTAGCGGGGGGGCTAACCGTCAAGAGACCCAGTACTTC.

This clone was counted only a few times. This chain joins TRBV12-3 or TRBV12-4 and TRBJ1-2; D not resolved. The CDR3 is made up of 12 amino acids. Trimming removed 4 bases from V and 8 bases from J, with 11 bases in between. Here the CDR3 reads CASSSGSLGYTF. The CDR3 coding sequence is TGTGCCAGCAGTTCCGGGAGTTTGGGCTACACCTTC.

The chain employs TRBV5-6 and TRBJ1-3; tentative D call: TRBD1 (5 bases). There are 15 residues in the CDR3. V shed 2 bases and J shed 1 base, with 10 bases lying between them. Per the germline V gene, CDR1 is SGHDT and CDR2 is YYEEEE. In nucleotides, the CDR3 is TGTGCCAGCAGCTTTTTTAGGGGATCTGGAAACACCATATATTTT. This translates into CASSFFRGSGNTIYF.

The chain carries TRBV2 and TRBJ2-5, with TRBD1 matching over 7 bases. The germline V gene encodes CDR1 SNHLY and CDR2 FYNNEI. The CDR3 runs to 15 residues. J was trimmed by 4 bases and V by 7 bases; bases with no gene match: 12. The chain's CDR3 is CASTWGTGARETQYF. CDR3 nucleotides: TGTGCCAGCACTTGGGGCACAGGGGCACGAGAGACCCAGTACTTC.

The chain couples TRBV11-2 to TRBJ2-7, with TRBD2 matching 7 bases. Trimming cost V 3 bases and J 4 bases; bases outside gene matches: 3. This CDR3 spans 13 amino acids. CDR1 is SGHAT and CDR2 is FQNNGV in the germline V gene. The CDR3 is CASSFGAGYEQYF. The DNA for the CDR3 is TGTGCCAGCAGCTTTGGAGCGGGGTACGAGCAGTACTTC.

The chain combines TRBV4-2 with TRBJ2-1, with a possible D match to TRBD1 (5 bases). The germline V gene encodes CDR1 LGHNA and CDR2 YNFKEQ. This CDR3 has 12 residues. Trimming stripped 3 bases from V and 9 bases from J, with 9 bases between. CDR3: CASSQLQGEQFF. Here the CDR3 DNA reads TGTGCCAGCAGCCAGCTGCAGGGTGAGCAGTTCTTC.

V is TRBV5-4 and J is TRBJ1-6; TRBD1 is a possible D gene (6 bases). The CDR3 has 13 residues. The germline V gene has CDR1 SGHNT and CDR2 YYREEE (reference sequence). The V and J ends lost 2 bases and 7 bases respectively, with 7 bases between them. CDR3 bases: TGTGCCAGCAGCTTCACAGGGAATTCACCCCTCCACTTT. Amino acid sequence: CASSFTGNSPLHF.

V gene TRBV2 combines with J gene TRBJ2-6, with a tentative D call TRBD2 (5 bases). The CDR3 length is 19 residues. V lost 6 bases to trimming and J lost 0 bases, with 21 bases between them. Germline CDR1 reads SNHLY; CDR2 reads FYNNEI. CDR3 sequence (DNA): TGTGCCAGCAGCGCCCTAAAAACGGGGTTATTCTCTGGGGCCAACGTCCTGACTTTC. Protein product: CASSALKTGLFSGANVLTF.

The chain carries TRBV5-1 and TRBJ1-2; weak D call: TRBD1 (5 bases). The CDR3 covers 13 residues. Germline CDR1 reads SGHRS; CDR2 reads YFSETQ. Trimming took off 5 bases at V and 4 bases at J, with 12 bases between the two ends. CDR3 region: CASSSDSTYGYTF. In DNA form, the CDR3 reads TGCGCCAGCAGTTCTGACAGTACCTATGGCTACACCTTC.

This clone occurred once. The gene calls are TRBV2 and TRBJ2-5, with D perhaps matching TRBD1 (5 bases). The V and J ends lost 6 bases and 3 bases respectively, with 5 bases between them. This CDR3 contains 11 residues. Germline V CDR1 and CDR2: SNHLY, FYNNEI. CDR3 amino acids: CASRTEETQYF. The CDR3 DNA sequence: TGTGCCAGCAGGACAGAAGAGACCCAGTACTTC.

The chain carries TRBV6-5 and TRBJ1-4; 9 nucleotides line up with TRBD1. CDR1 and CDR2 from the germline V gene are MNHEY and SVGAGI. The ends lost 0 bases at V and 7 bases at J; junction bases unmatched: 3. CDR3 length: 15 residues. CDR3 coding DNA: TGTGCCAGCAGTTACTCCGGGACAGGGCGTGAAAAACTGTTTTTT. Translated: CASSYSGTGREKLFF.

The chain couples TRBV7-9 to TRBJ1-5; possibly TRBD1 for D (6 bases). With 5 bases removed from V and 5 bases from J, the gap between germline ends came to 7 bases. The germline V gene encodes CDR1 SEHNR and CDR2 FQNEAQ (reference sequence). The CDR3 runs to 12 residues. In DNA form, the CDR3 reads TGTGCCAGCAGCGAGGGGGATCAGCCCCAGCATTTT. Its protein is CASSEGDQPQHF.

CDR3 DNA sequence: TGTGCCAGCAGCCTGGGACAGGGGGACACCGGGGAGCTGTTTTTT. It encodes CASSLGQGDTGELFF. V is TRBV13 and J is TRBJ2-2; TRBD1 matches 11 bases. V trimming: 5 bases; J trimming: 3 bases; junction bases outside the gene matches: 2. Germline CDR1 and CDR2: PRHDT and FYEKMQ (reference sequence). This CDR3 is built from 15 residues.